The clone carrying this T cell receptor beta chain was recorded at least ten times. Its antigen is not known. This specimen comes from a study of T cells in Graves' hyperthyroidism and ophthalmopathy. Whole-study findings and limits: Most thyroid clonotypes expanded above 0.001 appeared in blood too. The model anticipated ophthalmopathy a median about 7 months pre-onset.

Researchers amplified the TCR beta CDR3 regions from RNA transcripts. HTBI primers were employed in a first-round RT-PCR of the TCR CDR3. A single record per CDR3 protein comes from TCRdb applying MiXCR to the multiplex PCR reads. This repertoire shows 300,000 to 450,000 distinct CDR3 sequences, about 15% found once; its top ten account for about 18%. Trimming at V came to 6 bases and at J to 8 bases, leaving 16 bases not matched to a gene. This CDR3 has 17 amino acids. Germline CDR1 MNHNS, CDR2 SASEGT. The sequenced material came from blood. The sequence was obtained from a woman younger than 45 with Graves' ophthalmopathy. The chain couples TRBV6-1 to TRBJ1-6; 7 bases align to TRBD1. The CDR3, as DNA: TGTGCCAGCAGGAAGCGGATGACAGGGTCGAAGGATTCACCCCTCCACTTT. Translating it yields CASRKRMTGSKDSPLHF.